A selection of T cell receptor beta chains follows, all from one sample in a study of T cell responses to AZD1222 COVID-19 vaccine. Profiling relied on immunoSEQ multiplex PCR, and the TCRdb table lists in-frame clones only, not all of them. The repertoire holds about 49,000 clones, with about three quarters as singletons. Sequencing used peripheral blood, obtained on day 0 of AZD1222 vaccination. The receptors originated from an adult in good health. The conserved cysteine and the conserved F or W are not part of the CDR3 here. D genes are given only for firm matches. The size of a clone is reported for some rows only, either as once, few or many, or as a class for expanded clones.

j_gene: TRBJ1-4
v_gene: TRBV7-2
abundance: -
d_gene: TRBD1
CDR3aa: ASSLRQGAEKLF

j_gene: TRBJ1-6
v_gene: TRBV3-1/TRBV3-2
abundance: -
d_gene: TRBD1
CDR3aa: ASSLQGAGLSPLH

j_gene: TRBJ1-5
v_gene: TRBV6-2/TRBV6-3
abundance: -
d_gene: -
CDR3aa: ASSPYRSAEPQH

j_gene: TRBJ2-1
v_gene: TRBV20-1
abundance: -
d_gene: -
CDR3aa: SAETNNEQF

j_gene: TRBJ2-2
v_gene: TRBV19
abundance: once
d_gene: -
CDR3aa: ASNPRDNTGELF

j_gene: TRBJ2-1
v_gene: TRBV7-2
abundance: -
d_gene: TRBD2
CDR3aa: ASSLAASGGAYEQF

j_gene: TRBJ1-1
v_gene: TRBV28
abundance: -
d_gene: TRBD1
CDR3aa: ASRIPGQHTEAF

j_gene: TRBJ1-2
v_gene: TRBV5-1
abundance: -
d_gene: TRBD1
CDR3aa: ASSFVTGGDGYT

j_gene: TRBJ1-5
v_gene: TRBV7-2
abundance: -
d_gene: -
CDR3aa: ATGAYNQPQH

j_gene: TRBJ1-1
v_gene: TRBV7-2
abundance: -
d_gene: -
CDR3aa: ASSQVGNTEAF

j_gene: TRBJ2-2
v_gene: TRBV11-2
abundance: once
d_gene: -
CDR3aa: ASSLGSVDTGELF

j_gene: TRBJ1-1
v_gene: TRBV9
abundance: -
d_gene: TRBD1
CDR3aa: ASSVDRGEGSEAF

j_gene: TRBJ1-5
v_gene: TRBV6-2/TRBV6-3
abundance: -
d_gene: -
CDR3aa: ASSHNSNQPQH

j_gene: TRBJ2-3
v_gene: TRBV18
abundance: -
d_gene: TRBD2
CDR3aa: ASSPGVAGDTQY

j_gene: TRBJ2-5
v_gene: TRBV7-2
abundance: -
d_gene: -
CDR3aa: ASSLTPYQETQY

j_gene: TRBJ1-5
v_gene: TRBV6-1
abundance: -
d_gene: -
CDR3aa: ASSESGGNQPQH

j_gene: TRBJ1-6
v_gene: TRBV6-2/TRBV6-3
abundance: -
d_gene: -
CDR3aa: ASSYGTGSYNSPLH

j_gene: TRBJ2-5
v_gene: TRBV7-2
abundance: -
d_gene: -
CDR3aa: ASSLVFAGPQGTQY

j_gene: TRBJ1-3
v_gene: TRBV2
abundance: -
d_gene: -
CDR3aa: ASRETGNTIY

j_gene: TRBJ2-3
v_gene: TRBV5-4
abundance: -
d_gene: -
CDR3aa: ASSGAGALASDTQY

j_gene: TRBJ2-1
v_gene: TRBV6-2/TRBV6-3
abundance: -
d_gene: -
CDR3aa: ASSYDFSYNEQF

j_gene: TRBJ2-3
v_gene: TRBV7-7
abundance: -
d_gene: -
CDR3aa: ASSTGGTDTQY

j_gene: TRBJ2-7
v_gene: TRBV19
abundance: -
d_gene: TRBD2
CDR3aa: ASSGTSGRDEQY

j_gene: TRBJ2-7
v_gene: TRBV2
abundance: -
d_gene: TRBD1
CDR3aa: ASSGDRVSSYEQY

j_gene: TRBJ2-7
v_gene: TRBV7-2
abundance: -
d_gene: TRBD2
CDR3aa: ASSLGVGRSSYEQY

j_gene: TRBJ1-1
v_gene: TRBV11-1
abundance: -
d_gene: -
CDR3aa: ASSPLFGQYTEAF

j_gene: TRBJ1-2
v_gene: TRBV28
abundance: -
d_gene: -
CDR3aa: AGSSGAQSRGYT

j_gene: TRBJ2-1
v_gene: TRBV5-4
abundance: -
d_gene: TRBD2
CDR3aa: AEGRESHEQF

j_gene: TRBJ2-3
v_gene: TRBV6-5
abundance: -
d_gene: -
CDR3aa: ASSLQESTDTQY

j_gene: TRBJ2-3
v_gene: TRBV2
abundance: -
d_gene: -
CDR3aa: ASSGRLGHTDTQY

j_gene: TRBJ1-4
v_gene: TRBV2
abundance: -
d_gene: -
CDR3aa: ASRVGESEKLF

j_gene: TRBJ1-6
v_gene: TRBV7-2
abundance: -
d_gene: -
CDR3aa: ASSLTSSSYNSPLH

j_gene: TRBJ2-6
v_gene: TRBV27
abundance: -
d_gene: -
CDR3aa: ASSWGRGASGANVLT

j_gene: TRBJ2-2
v_gene: TRBV7-8
abundance: -
d_gene: -
CDR3aa: ASSLVVSTGELF

j_gene: TRBJ1-6
v_gene: TRBV28
abundance: -
d_gene: -
CDR3aa: ASSPGTEISPLH

j_gene: TRBJ2-1
v_gene: TRBV5-4
abundance: -
d_gene: -
CDR3aa: ASSLRTTYNEQF

j_gene: TRBJ2-1
v_gene: TRBV11-2
abundance: -
d_gene: TRBD1
CDR3aa: ASSSTIDREAI

j_gene: TRBJ2-3
v_gene: TRBV12-3/TRBV12-4
abundance: -
d_gene: -
CDR3aa: ASSSDVTDTQY

j_gene: TRBJ2-1
v_gene: TRBV11-2
abundance: -
d_gene: TRBD2
CDR3aa: ASSLGVAGSSSYNEQF

j_gene: TRBJ2-3
v_gene: TRBV28
abundance: once
d_gene: TRBD2
CDR3aa: ASSSGGEPDTQY

j_gene: TRBJ1-2
v_gene: TRBV5-1
abundance: once
d_gene: -
CDR3aa: ASSLAGDVGYT

j_gene: TRBJ1-2
v_gene: TRBV9
abundance: -
d_gene: TRBD1
CDR3aa: ASSARDREPLNGYT

j_gene: TRBJ1-1
v_gene: TRBV6-5
abundance: -
d_gene: -
CDR3aa: ASKSSGMNTEAF

j_gene: TRBJ1-4
v_gene: TRBV28
abundance: -
d_gene: -
CDR3aa: ASSFDEKLF

j_gene: TRBJ1-6
v_gene: TRBV28
abundance: -
d_gene: TRBD1
CDR3aa: ASSFRGGQRNSPLH

j_gene: TRBJ2-7
v_gene: TRBV7-2
abundance: -
d_gene: TRBD2
CDR3aa: ASSLVGGTKAYEQY

j_gene: TRBJ2-5
v_gene: TRBV10-3
abundance: -
d_gene: TRBD2
CDR3aa: AISGLAGAQETQY

j_gene: TRBJ1-5
v_gene: TRBV6-2/TRBV6-3
abundance: -
d_gene: -
CDR3aa: ASSYSMGAGNQPQH

j_gene: TRBJ2-2
v_gene: TRBV7-2
abundance: -
d_gene: -
CDR3aa: ASSPGGVNTGELF

j_gene: TRBJ2-3
v_gene: TRBV28
abundance: -
d_gene: -
CDR3aa: ASTSRGSTDTQY

j_gene: TRBJ2-5
v_gene: TRBV11-2
abundance: -
d_gene: -
CDR3aa: ASRIGGRETQY

j_gene: TRBJ1-1
v_gene: TRBV19
abundance: -
d_gene: -
CDR3aa: ASRRSWQNTEAF